The 27 T cell receptor beta chains presented below share a single source sample, sequenced in a study of OX40 agonist ivuxolimab in advanced cancers. TCRdb's copy holds only in-frame clones and misses some; the assay was immunoSEQ multiplex PCR. This sample carries tens of thousands of clones, around 90% of them seen once, and the ten largest clones take roughly 0.4%. The source material was CD4+ or CD8+ T cells sorted from blood, sampled in a trial of the OX40 agonist ivuxolimab. The receptors shown here come from an adult with an advanced solid tumor such as melanoma, head and neck, liver or kidney cancer.

This rearrangement joins TRBV7-8 to TRBJ1-3; D is possibly TRBD1 (5 bases). Germline loops: CDR1 SGHVS, CDR2 FQNEAQ. The CDR3 loop spans 14 amino acids. V lost 5 bases and J 0 bases, leaving 8 bases between the germline ends. Here the CDR3 reads CASSPGFSGNTIYF. The CDR3 region has the DNA TGTGCCAGCAGCCCAGGGTTCTCTGGAAACACCATATATTTT.

This clone has only one observation. The CDR3 sequence: CASRLAGDWDTQYF. The CDR3 region has the DNA TGTGCCAGCAGACTAGCGGGAGATTGGGATACGCAGTATTTT. V is TRBV28 and J is TRBJ2-3; TRBD2 aligns across 11 bases. From germline, CDR1 is MDHEN and CDR2 SYDVKM. Losses at the gene ends were 6 bases for V and 6 bases for J; bases not matched to a gene: 5. This CDR3 region has 14 residues. Based on the CDR3 plus reference TRBV28 and TRBJ2-3, the full variable domain is DVKVTQSSRYLVKRTGEKVFLECVQDMDHENMFWYRQDPGLGLRLIYFSYDVKMKEKGDIPEGYSVSREKKERFSLILESASTNQTSMYLCASRLAGDWDTQYFGPGTRLTVL.

The chain employs TRBV9 and TRBJ1-4, with TRBD1 matching over 7 bases. V gave up 4 bases and J gave up 3 bases; unmatched junction bases: 6. This CDR3 is 15 amino acids long. The germline CDR1 and CDR2 sequences are SGDLS and YYNGEE. CDR3 loop: CASSPRTGPNEKLFF. The CDR3, as DNA: TGTGCCAGCAGCCCACGGACAGGCCCTAATGAAAAACTGTTTTTT.

The rearrangement uses TRBV29-1 and TRBJ1-1, with D possibly matching TRBD1 (5 bases). Trimming shortened V by 7 bases and J by 4 bases, and 19 bases separated the two germline ends. CDR3 size: 14 residues. From germline, CDR1 is SQVTM and CDR2 ANQGSEA. CDR3 residues: CSGSERGLVTEAFF. The CDR3 DNA sequence: TGCAGCGGGAGTGAGAGGGGCTTGGTCACTGAAGCTTTCTTT.

V is TRBV5-1 and J is TRBJ1-6, with a weak D call TRBD1 (6 bases). The CDR3 has 15 residues. Germline V gives CDR1 SGHRS, CDR2 YFSETQ. With 5 bases removed from V and 7 bases from J, the gap between germline ends came to 16 bases. This CDR3 is CASSRTGPSNSPLHF. The CDR3 bases are TGCGCCAGCAGTCGTACAGGGCCCTCCAATTCACCCCTCCACTTT.

J is TRBJ2-7 and V is TRBV6-6; tentatively, D is TRBD1 (6 bases). Germline-derived CDR1 and CDR2 are MNHNY and SVGAGI (reference sequence). CDR3 length: 15 amino acids. Trimming cost V 0 bases and J 2 bases, with 11 bases left between them. Here the CDR3 reads CASSYSFQGPYEQYF. CDR3 DNA: TGTGCCAGCAGTTACTCTTTTCAGGGGCCCTACGAGCAGTACTTC.

V gene TRBV9 combines with J gene TRBJ2-4; the D is unclear. Between the trimmed V and J ends, which lost 0 bases and 0 bases, there was a span of 4 bases. The CDR3 is made up of 14 amino acids. Per germline, CDR1 SGDLS and CDR2 YYNGEE. Here the CDR3 reads CASSVGGAKNIQYF. In nucleotides, the CDR3 is TGTGCCAGCAGCGTAGGAGGAGCCAAAAACATTCAGTACTTC.

The chain recombines TRBV4-2 with TRBJ2-7; D is possibly TRBD1 (6 bases). Germline CDR1 reads LGHNA; CDR2 reads YNFKEQ. CDR3 size: 14 residues. Trimming pared 2 bases from V and 5 bases from J, leaving 13 bases between. The CDR3 reads CASSQITGNHEQYF. For the CDR3, the DNA is TGTGCCAGCAGCCAAATAACAGGGAACCACGAGCAGTACTTC.

The chain couples TRBV5-4 to TRBJ2-6; D is undetermined. This CDR3 comprises 14 residues. V gave up 0 bases and J gave up 1 base, with 2 bases separating them. The germline gives CDR1 SGHNT, CDR2 YYREEE (reference sequence). CDR3 loop: CASSLGSGANVLTF. CDR3 in DNA: TGTGCCAGCAGCTTGGGTTCTGGGGCCAACGTCCTGACTTTC.

The chain combines TRBV19 with TRBJ1-2; a weak D match, TRBD1 (6 bases). V lost 6 bases and J 5 bases, leaving 16 bases between the germline ends. CDR3 size: 14 residues. Germline CDR1 is LNHDA and CDR2 is SQIVND (reference sequence). CDR3 region: CASRRDTGGYGYTF. CDR3 coding DNA: TGTGCCAGTAGGCGGGACACCGGAGGGTATGGCTACACCTTC.

The gene calls are TRBV5-1 and TRBJ1-4; 8 bases align to TRBD1. After removal of 4 bases from V and 4 bases from J, the junction contained 3 bases not matched to a gene. The germline V gene encodes CDR1 SGHRS and CDR2 YFSETQ. The CDR3 runs 14 residues. The CDR3 protein is CASSLGQGNEKLFF. CDR3 sequence (DNA): TGCGCCAGCAGCCTCGGACAGGGTAATGAAAAACTGTTTTTT.

The rearrangement uses TRBV7-2 and TRBJ1-3; D may be TRBD1 (6 bases). The V gene lost 0 bases and the J gene lost 4 bases, with 7 bases spanning the gap. Germline CDR1 SGHTA, CDR2 FQGNSA. The CDR3 runs 14 residues. The CDR3 loop is CASSLAGGGNTIYF. CDR3 nucleotides: TGTGCCAGCAGCTTAGCAGGGGGAGGAAACACCATATATTTT.

This clone was recorded a few times. The chain couples TRBV18 to TRBJ1-2; D is unresolved. The V end lost 6 bases, the J end lost 2 bases, and 10 bases lay between the germline ends. The CDR3 has 13 amino acids. Germline V CDR1 and CDR2: KGHSH, LQKENI. In DNA form, the CDR3 reads TGTGCCAGCTCCGACGGGAGGAACTATGGCTACACCTTC. It is translated as CASSDGRNYGYTF.

The J gene is TRBJ1-1, the V gene TRBV2; the D is unclear. The CDR3 covers 14 residues. From germline, CDR1 is SNHLY and CDR2 FYNNEI. Trimming removed 6 bases from V and 3 bases from J, with 14 bases in between. CDR3 in amino acids: CASSVREWDTEAFF. Written as DNA, the CDR3 is TGTGCCAGCAGCGTGAGGGAATGGGACACTGAAGCTTTCTTT.

The rearrangement joins TRBV27 to TRBJ2-3; D is ambiguous. Germline V gives CDR1 MNHEY, CDR2 SMNVEV (reference sequence). V dropped 4 bases and J dropped 3 bases, with 14 bases sitting between them. This CDR3 has 15 residues. The CDR3 DNA reads as TGTGCCAGCAGTTACCGACGAGGTGAAACAGATACGCAGTATTTT. Amino acids: CASSYRRGETDTQYF.

The chain employs TRBV5-4 and TRBJ1-2; TRBD1 matches 9 bases. The CDR3 totals 15 residues. CDR1 and CDR2 (germline): SGHNT, YYREEE (reference sequence). The junction had 8 bases not matched to a gene; V was cut back by 2 bases and J by 6 bases. CDR3 residues: CASSFSGTGRNGYTF. As DNA, the CDR3 is TGTGCCAGCAGCTTCTCCGGGACAGGGAGGAATGGCTACACCTTC.

The chain has TRBV6-5 and TRBJ2-5, with 8 nucleotides matching TRBD2. Per the germline V gene, CDR1 is MNHEY and CDR2 is SVGAGI. J lost 5 bases, V lost 6 bases, and 11 bases had no gene match. The CDR3 spans 15 residues. The CDR3, as DNA: TGTGCCAGCAGCCCGCTCACTAGCGGCGGGGAGACCCAGTACTTC. Amino acid sequence: CASSPLTSGGETQYF.

The V call is TRBV7-9, the J call TRBJ1-1, with 8 bases lining up with TRBD1. CDR1 and CDR2 from the germline V gene are SEHNR and FQNEAQ (reference sequence). With 8 bases clipped from V and 3 bases from J, the junction kept 11 bases outside the gene matches. The CDR3 totals 15 residues. This CDR3 is CASVRRGQGDTEAFF. CDR3 nucleotides: TGTGCCAGCGTACGCAGGGGGCAAGGAGACACTGAAGCTTTCTTT.

The chain carries TRBV4-2 and TRBJ1-4; no reliable D call. The CDR3 runs 18 residues. V was trimmed by 0 bases and J by 10 bases, leaving 24 bases between them. CDR1 and CDR2 from the germline V gene are LGHNA and YNFKEQ. The CDR3 sequence: CASSQDRGSPREVVKLFF. The CDR3 nucleotides are TGTGCCAGCAGCCAAGACCGTGGGAGCCCGAGGGAGGTGGTAAAACTGTTTTTT.

The gene calls are TRBV6-1 and TRBJ2-5; TRBD2 matches at 7 bases. With V trimmed by 5 bases and J by 9 bases, 15 bases remained unmatched. CDR3 length equals 15 residues. Germline values: CDR1 MNHNS, CDR2 SASEGT. CDR3 nucleotides: TGTGCCAGCAGTAGCTCCGGGACTACCCAAGGGGCCCAGTACTTC. Translation: CASSSSGTTQGAQYF.

There are a few counts of this clone. The chain has TRBV28 and TRBJ2-7; 11 bases line up with TRBD2. Germline V CDR1 and CDR2: MDHEN, SYDVKM. The length of the CDR3 is 17 residues. The J segment lost 5 bases and the V segment lost 1 base, leaving 10 bases of the junction unmatched. The CDR3 DNA is TGTGCCAGCAGTTTATCTCCCAATCTAGCGGGAGGTGACGAGCAGTACTTC. This sequence encodes CASSLSPNLAGGDEQYF.

This clone was found once. One junction end disagrees with the germline gene, perhaps due to a read error. CDR3 nucleotide sequence: TGTGCCAGCAGCTTGGATCACTATGGCTACACCTTC. This encodes CASSLDHYGYTF. V gene TRBV5-3 combines with J gene TRBJ1-2; the D is unclear. TRBV5-3 is known as an ORF, though its function is uncertain. The CDR3 covers 12 residues.

This clone was recorded only once. This chain links TRBV6-1 with TRBJ2-1, with D hard to call. V was trimmed by 2 bases and J by 0 bases, leaving 8 bases between them. The V gene's germline CDR1 is MNHNS and CDR2 SASEGT. The CDR3 loop spans 15 amino acids. CDR3 loop: CASSEFLSSYNEQFF. The CDR3 nucleotides read TGTGCCAGCAGTGAATTTCTGAGCTCCTACAATGAGCAGTTCTTC.

This rearrangement joins TRBV5-1 to TRBJ1-2; tentative D call: TRBD1 (6 bases). Deletions cut 0 bases from V and 7 bases from J, with 10 bases between. The CDR3 is 13 residues long. Germline CDR1 SGHRS, CDR2 YFSETQ. The CDR3 loop reads CASSLAGDGGYTF. In DNA form, the CDR3 reads TGCGCCAGCAGCTTGGCAGGGGACGGTGGCTACACCTTC.

The chain combines TRBV11-2 with TRBJ1-2; tentatively, D is TRBD1 (6 bases). Trimming took off 6 bases at V and 8 bases at J, with 19 bases between the two ends. The CDR3 extends over 14 amino acids. Germline values: CDR1 SGHAT, CDR2 FQNNGV. The CDR3 sequence: CASSSLRQVKGYTF. For the CDR3, the DNA is TGTGCCAGCAGTTCCCTACGACAGGTCAAAGGCTACACCTTC.

The chain employs TRBV15 and TRBJ2-7; D remains unclear. Trimming took 0 bases from V and 1 from J, leaving 10 bases between them. This CDR3 region has 15 residues. Germline V lookup: CDR1 LNHNV, CDR2 YYDKDF (reference sequence). CDR3 amino acids: CATSRDQARSYEQYF. The CDR3 nucleotides read TGTGCCACCAGCAGAGATCAGGCCCGGTCCTACGAGCAGTACTTC. Full variable domain (outside the CDR3, taken from reference TRBV15 and TRBJ2-7): DAMVIQNPRYQVTQFGKPVTLSCSQTLNHNVMYWYQQKSSQAPKLLFHYYDKDFNNEADTPDNFQSRRPNTSFCFLDIRSPGLGDTAMYLCATSRDQARSYEQYFGPGTRLTVT.

The V call is TRBV6-1, the J call TRBJ1-5, with D maybe TRBD1 (5 bases). Germline V gene lookup returns CDR1 MNHNS and CDR2 SASEGT. V was trimmed by 7 bases and J by 3 bases, leaving 16 bases between them. The CDR3 totals 15 residues. The CDR3 bases are TGTGCCAGCACCCCCACCCTACAGGTCAATCAGCCCCAGCATTTT. Protein product: CASTPTLQVNQPQHF.